These 30 T cell receptor beta chains were sequenced from one sample in a study of T cells in pancreatic ductal adenocarcinoma. The method was immunoSEQ multiplex PCR; TCRdb's version includes in-frame clones alone and lacks a portion of them. The profile shows 85,000 to 120,000 clones, about 95% of them singletons. No neoadjuvant therapy was given to the selected pancreatic ductal adenocarcinoma patients before their surgery. Sequenced input: PBMCs. The receptors here all came from a human donor with pancreatic ductal adenocarcinoma.

V usage is TRBV2 and J usage is TRBJ1-4; 7 bases line up with TRBD1. Trimming cost V 4 bases and J 5 bases; bases outside gene matches: 4. Germline lookup yields CDR1 SNHLY and CDR2 FYNNEI. This CDR3 contains 14 residues. The CDR3 nucleotides read TGTGCCAGCAGTGGACAGGGATGGAATGAAAAACTGTTTTTT. This codes for CASSGQGWNEKLFF.

The chain links TRBV19 to TRBJ2-1; D unresolved. Trimming shortened V by 0 bases and J by 3 bases, and 9 bases separated the two germline ends. Per germline, CDR1 LNHDA and CDR2 SQIVND (reference sequence). The CDR3 totals 15 residues. The CDR3 DNA follows: TGTGCCAGTAGTATAGAGGCCAGATACTACAATGAGCAGTTCTTC. It yields the protein CASSIEARYYNEQFF.

CDR3 loop: CASTLGGGGQPQHF. DNA for the CDR3: TGTGCCAGTACCTTAGGAGGGGGCGGTCAGCCCCAGCATTTT. The rearrangement links TRBV19 to TRBJ1-5, with TRBD1 identical over 7 bases. The ends lost 7 bases at V and 6 bases at J; junction bases unmatched: 9. Germline V gives CDR1 LNHDA, CDR2 SQIVND (reference sequence). The CDR3 runs to 14 residues.

V and J are TRBV6-6 and TRBJ2-1; TRBD2 is a possible D gene (6 bases). V dropped 8 bases and J dropped 6 bases, with 8 bases sitting between them. Looked up from germline, CDR1 is MNHNY and CDR2 is SVGAGI (reference sequence). The CDR3 runs to 11 residues. The CDR3 here is CASGTPNEQFF. DNA for the CDR3: TGTGCCAGCGGGACTCCCAATGAGCAGTTCTTC.

The CDR3 sequence is CASAKDSGSYNEQFF. CDR3 bases: TGTGCTAGTGCCAAAGATAGCGGATCCTACAATGAGCAGTTCTTC. The V and J genes are TRBV12-5 and TRBJ2-1, with a weak D call TRBD2 (6 bases). CDR1 LGHNT and CDR2 FRNRAP come from the germline V gene. The CDR3 is 15 amino acids. The V gene lost 7 bases and the J gene lost 1 base, with 14 bases spanning the gap.

The chain links TRBV6-4 to TRBJ2-7; 9 bases agree with TRBD2. Germline V gives CDR1 MRHNA, CDR2 SNTAGT. The CDR3 spans 14 residues. Trimming at V came to 5 bases and at J to 7 bases, leaving 9 bases not matched to a gene. The CDR3 nucleotides read TGTGCCAGCAGTTTACTAGCGGGTCTATTAGAGCAGTACTTC. Translated, it gives CASSLLAGLLEQYF.

The V call is TRBV28, the J call TRBJ2-2, with D possibly TRBD2 on 5 matching bases. The V gene lost 6 bases and the J gene lost 3 bases, with 11 bases spanning the gap. Germline loops: CDR1 MDHEN, CDR2 SYDVKM. The CDR3 is 14 residues long. The chain's CDR3 is CASSPTRDTGELFF. The CDR3 nucleotides are TGTGCCAGCAGCCCTACTAGGGACACCGGGGAGCTGTTTTTT.

The chain is built from TRBV5-1 and TRBJ1-2; TRBD1 aligns across 9 bases. This CDR3 has 14 amino acids. The trim removed 3 bases at V and 4 bases at J, leaving 4 bases unmatched. Germline CDR1 SGHRS, CDR2 YFSETQ. The CDR3 DNA sequence: TGCGCCAGCAGCTCAGGACAGGGGAGCTATGGCTACACCTTC. It codes for CASSSGQGSYGYTF.

A few counts support this clone. The rearrangement uses TRBV5-1 and TRBJ1-1; no definite D call. Looked up from germline, CDR1 is SGHRS and CDR2 is YFSETQ. The CDR3 contains 15 residues. V shed 1 base and J shed 3 bases, with 13 bases lying between them. CDR3 coding DNA: TGCGCCAGCAGCTTGAGCGTTTTTCGGGACACTGAAGCTTTCTTT. Translated: CASSLSVFRDTEAFF.

V is TRBV28 and J is TRBJ2-5; D might be TRBD2 (6 bases). The CDR3 spans 15 residues. Germline V lookup: CDR1 MDHEN, CDR2 SYDVKM. Trimming left V 5 bases short and J 1 base short, with 14 bases between. The CDR3 region has the DNA TGTGCCAGCAGTCCGGATTTGGGGGGCCAAGAGACCCAGTACTTC. It yields the protein CASSPDLGGQETQYF. The variable domain in full, with the rest retrieved from reference TRBV28 and TRBJ2-5, is DVKVTQSSRYLVKRTGEKVFLECVQDMDHENMFWYRQDPGLGLRLIYFSYDVKMKEKGDIPEGYSVSREKKERFSLILESASTNQTSMYLCASSPDLGGQETQYFGPGTRLLVL.

This chain uses TRBV25-1 with TRBJ1-3; the D is unclear. Between the trimmed V and J ends, which lost 3 bases and 6 bases, there was a span of 9 bases. This CDR3 spans 13 amino acids. Germline CDR1 reads MGHDK; CDR2 reads SYGVNS. CDR3 DNA sequence: TGTGCCAGCAGTGAGGGAGGACTAAACACCATATATTTT. Protein: CASSEGGLNTIYF.

CDR3 nucleotide sequence: TGTGCCAGCAGTTGGACTAGCGGGATGGCCGGGGAGCTGTTTTTT. Its protein product is CASSWTSGMAGELFF. This chain uses TRBV7-2 with TRBJ2-2, with 12 bases fitting TRBD2. Looked up from germline, CDR1 is SGHTA and CDR2 is FQGNSA. This CDR3 comprises 15 residues. The V segment lost 6 bases and the J segment 6 bases; nucleotides outside the gene matches: 5.

J is TRBJ2-7 and V is TRBV5-1, with D possibly matching TRBD1 (6 bases). This CDR3 has 14 residues. V lost 3 bases, J lost 5 bases, and 15 bases lay in between. Germline lookup yields CDR1 SGHRS and CDR2 YFSETQ. The CDR3 reads CASSSQGPGNEQYF. CDR3 coding DNA: TGCGCCAGCAGCTCCCAGGGGCCGGGCAACGAGCAGTACTTC.

This clone was seen just once. This chain links TRBV6-6 with TRBJ1-3; D not resolved. Germline loops: CDR1 MNHNY, CDR2 SVGAGI (reference sequence). Trimming removed 5 bases at V and 0 bases at J, with 11 bases between. CDR3 size: 15 residues. The chain's CDR3 is CASSRDTNSGNTIYF. CDR3 nucleotide sequence: TGTGCCAGCAGTCGCGACACCAACTCTGGAAACACCATATATTTT.

This rearrangement joins TRBV21-1 to TRBJ2-3; the table's D gene call, TRBD2, was not cross checked with the DNA. TRBV21-1 is a recognized pseudogene. This CDR3 contains 13 residues. CDR3 nucleotide sequence: TGTGCCAGCAGCTCTGGCCGGGCAGATACGCAGTATTTT. This encodes CASSSGRADTQYF.

The V call is TRBV7-2, the J call TRBJ2-2; the match to TRBD2 covers 11 bases. V shed 1 base, J shed 6 bases, and the junction held 1 base outside the gene matches. The CDR3 is 15 residues long. The germline gives CDR1 SGHTA, CDR2 FQGNSA. CDR3 nucleotide sequence: TGTGCCAGCAGCTTAGTAGCGGGAGGGGCCGGGGAGCTGTTTTTT. It codes for CASSLVAGGAGELFF.

This clone was seen a single time. The chain has TRBV19 and TRBJ2-1, with TRBD1 matching 7 bases. The CDR3 runs to 13 residues. CDR1 LNHDA and CDR2 SQIVND come from the germline V gene (reference sequence). V shed 7 bases and J 4 bases; nucleotides not matched to a gene: 4. The CDR3 nucleotides are TGTGCCAGTACAACAGGGGCGTACAATGAGCAGTTCTTC. Residues: CASTTGAYNEQFF.

The rearrangement links TRBV2 to TRBJ1-2; TRBD1 matches at 7 bases. Germline lookup yields CDR1 SNHLY and CDR2 FYNNEI. The trim removed 7 bases at V and 2 bases at J, leaving 7 bases unmatched. This CDR3 comprises 14 residues. The CDR3 here is CASTRQGRNYGYTF. The CDR3 DNA sequence: TGTGCCAGCACGCGACAGGGCCGCAACTATGGCTACACCTTC.

The count of this clone is one. This chain connects TRBV30 to TRBJ2-3; D is perhaps TRBD2 (5 bases). The CDR3 is made up of 14 amino acids. Between the trimmed V and J ends, which lost 1 base and 0 bases, there was a span of 8 bases. Looked up from germline, CDR1 is GTSNPN and CDR2 is SVGIG (reference sequence). CDR3: CAWSAEDSTDTQYF. In DNA, the CDR3 is TGTGCCTGGAGTGCGGAGGACAGCACAGATACGCAGTATTTT.

The chain couples TRBV5-1 to TRBJ2-1; TRBD2 matches at 7 bases. Germline V CDR1 and CDR2: SGHRS, YFSETQ. J was trimmed by 5 bases and V by 4 bases; bases with no gene match: 6. The CDR3 contains 14 residues. This CDR3 reads CASSPSTSNNEQFF. The CDR3 DNA reads TGCGCCAGCAGCCCCTCGACTAGCAACAATGAGCAGTTCTTC.

Only one count was recorded for this clone. The rearrangement links TRBV7-9 to TRBJ2-2; D remains ambiguous. Germline V CDR1 and CDR2: SEHNR, FQNEAQ (reference sequence). Trimming stripped 6 bases from V and 5 bases from J, with 10 bases between. The CDR3 length is 13 residues. CDR3 in amino acids: CASSSQITGELFF. Written as DNA, the CDR3 is TGTGCCAGCAGTTCTCAGATAACCGGGGAGCTGTTTTTT.

CDR3 DNA: TGTGCCAGCAGTTGGACTAGCGATGAGCAGTTCTTC. It specifies CASSWTSDEQFF. The gene calls are TRBV5-5 and TRBJ2-1; TRBD2 matches at 9 bases. The junction had 2 bases not matched to a gene; V was cut back by 5 bases and J by 8 bases. Germline CDR1 reads SGHKS; CDR2 reads YYEKEE (reference sequence). The CDR3 loop spans 12 amino acids.

The chain joins TRBV19 to TRBJ2-1, with TRBD1 identical over 7 bases. This CDR3 has 15 residues. J was trimmed by 7 bases and V by 4 bases; bases with no gene match: 10. From germline, CDR1 is LNHDA and CDR2 SQIVND (reference sequence). CDR3 sequence reads: CASSTYSQGTNEQFF. As DNA, the CDR3 is TGTGCCAGTAGTACCTATTCACAGGGGACAAATGAGCAGTTCTTC. The whole variable domain, filled in from reference TRBV19 and TRBJ2-1, reads DGGITQSPKYLFRKEGQNVTLSCEQNLNHDAMYWYRQDPGQGLRLIYYSQIVNDFQKGDIAEGYSVSREKKESFPLTVTSAQKNPTAFYLCASSTYSQGTNEQFFGPGTRLTVL.

The gene calls are TRBV23-1 and TRBJ1-5; 7 nucleotides line up with TRBD1. TRBV23-1 is an ORF, and what it does is uncertain. Trimming removed 0 bases from V and 6 bases from J; junction bases left unmatched: 8. CDR3 length: 16 amino acids. The CDR3 sequence is CASSQSIVGGVQPQHF. In DNA, the CDR3 is TGCGCCAGCAGTCAATCTATAGTAGGGGGCGTTCAGCCCCAGCATTTT.

This clone was seen only once. This chain joins TRBV5-1 and TRBJ2-2; maybe TRBD1 (6 bases). The V and J ends lost 4 bases and 8 bases respectively, with 9 bases between them. The germline CDR1 and CDR2 sequences are SGHRS and YFSETQ. There are 12 residues in the CDR3. The CDR3 DNA follows: TGCGCCAGCAGCGGGGGCATTGGGGAGCTGTTTTTT. Translating gives CASSGGIGELFF.

The chain combines TRBV29-1 with TRBJ2-7; D is possibly TRBD2 (7 bases). The CDR3 is made up of 13 amino acids. Between the trimmed V and J ends, which lost 8 bases and 5 bases, there was a span of 19 bases. CDR1 is SQVTM, CDR2 ANQGSEA, per germline. The CDR3 region has the DNA TGCAGCACCAAAGGGGGGGTTTACAACGAGCAGTACTTC. Its protein product is CSTKGGVYNEQYF.

This chain links TRBV30 with TRBJ2-4, with 8 bases that match TRBD2. V lost 6 bases, J lost 9 bases, and 10 bases stayed unmatched. CDR3 length: 13 amino acids. Germline loops: CDR1 GTSNPN, CDR2 SVGIG (reference sequence). CDR3 nucleotides: TGTGCCTGTGAATCTAGCGCGGGGGGCATTCAGTACTTC. This codes for CACESSAGGIQYF.

This clone was detected only once. The rearrangement uses TRBV27 and TRBJ2-3, with TRBD2 as a possible D gene (5 bases). V gave up 4 bases and J gave up 6 bases, with 5 bases separating them. Looked up from germline, CDR1 is MNHEY and CDR2 is SMNVEV (reference sequence). CDR3 length: 11 amino acids. CDR3 residues: CASSSGDTQYF. The CDR3 nucleotides are TGTGCCAGCAGTTCGGGGGATACGCAGTATTTT.

The chain's CDR3 is CASKSDSATDTQYF. CDR3 in DNA: TGTGCCAGCAAATCGGACAGCGCCACAGATACGCAGTATTTT. The rearrangement uses TRBV27 and TRBJ2-3, with a weak D call TRBD1 (6 bases). CDR3 size: 14 residues. The germline V gene encodes CDR1 MNHEY and CDR2 SMNVEV (reference sequence). Trimming shortened V by 7 bases and J by 2 bases, and 13 bases separated the two germline ends.

This chain joins TRBV6-5 and TRBJ1-5; D may be TRBD1 (6 bases). Trimming took 8 bases from V and 3 from J, leaving 11 bases between them. Germline loops: CDR1 MNHEY, CDR2 SVGAGI. This CDR3 region has 13 residues. This chain's CDR3 is CASGAGDNQPQHF. CDR3 bases: TGTGCCAGCGGGGCAGGGGACAATCAGCCCCAGCATTTT.